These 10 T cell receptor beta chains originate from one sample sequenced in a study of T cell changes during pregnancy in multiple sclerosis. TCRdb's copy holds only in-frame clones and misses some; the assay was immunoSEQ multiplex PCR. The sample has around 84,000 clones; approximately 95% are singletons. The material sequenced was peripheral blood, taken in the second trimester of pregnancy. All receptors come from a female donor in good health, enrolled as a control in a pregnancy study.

CDR3 sequence: CSVAPTGEAGETQYF. The CDR3 coding sequence is TGCAGCGTTGCCCCAACAGGGGAGGCTGGGGAGACCCAGTACTTC. The chain is built from TRBV29-1 and TRBJ2-5, with a weak D call TRBD1 (7 bases). Trimming removed 4 bases from V and 5 bases from J, with 20 bases in between. CDR3 length: 15 residues. CDR1 is SQVTM, CDR2 ANQGSEA, per germline.

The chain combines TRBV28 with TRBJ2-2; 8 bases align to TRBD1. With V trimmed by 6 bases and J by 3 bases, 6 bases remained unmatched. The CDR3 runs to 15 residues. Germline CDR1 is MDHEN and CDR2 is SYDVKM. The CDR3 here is CASSPTGVDTGELFF. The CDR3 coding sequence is TGTGCCAGCAGCCCGACAGGGGTGGACACCGGGGAGCTGTTTTTT. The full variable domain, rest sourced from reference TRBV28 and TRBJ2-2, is DVKVTQSSRYLVKRTGEKVFLECVQDMDHENMFWYRQDPGLGLRLIYFSYDVKMKEKGDIPEGYSVSREKKERFSLILESASTNQTSMYLCASSPTGVDTGELFFGEGSRLTVL.

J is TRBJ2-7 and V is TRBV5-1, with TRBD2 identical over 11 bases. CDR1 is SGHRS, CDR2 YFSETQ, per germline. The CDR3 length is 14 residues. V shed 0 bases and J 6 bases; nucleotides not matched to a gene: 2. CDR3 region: CASSLVGTSGEQYF. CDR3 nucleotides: TGCGCCAGCAGCTTGGTCGGGACTAGCGGCGAGCAGTACTTC.

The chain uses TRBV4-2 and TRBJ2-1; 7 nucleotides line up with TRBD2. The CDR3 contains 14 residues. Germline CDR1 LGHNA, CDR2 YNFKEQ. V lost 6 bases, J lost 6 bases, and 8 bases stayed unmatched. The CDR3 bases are TGTGCCAGCAGAGGCGGGGGACTGTTCAATGAGCAGTTCTTC. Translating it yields CASRGGGLFNEQFF.

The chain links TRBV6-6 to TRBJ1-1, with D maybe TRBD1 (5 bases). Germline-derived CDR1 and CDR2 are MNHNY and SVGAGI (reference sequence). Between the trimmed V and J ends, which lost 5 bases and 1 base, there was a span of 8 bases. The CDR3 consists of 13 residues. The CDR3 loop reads CASSKTENTEAFF. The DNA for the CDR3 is TGTGCCAGCAGTAAGACAGAGAACACTGAAGCTTTCTTT.

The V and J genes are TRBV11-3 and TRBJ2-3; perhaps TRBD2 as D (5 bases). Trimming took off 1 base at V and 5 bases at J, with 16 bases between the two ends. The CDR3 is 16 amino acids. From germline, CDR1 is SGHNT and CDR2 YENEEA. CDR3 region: CASSLGEGRKGDTQYF. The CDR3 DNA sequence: TGTGCCAGCAGCTTAGGAGAGGGCAGAAAGGGAGATACGCAGTATTTT.

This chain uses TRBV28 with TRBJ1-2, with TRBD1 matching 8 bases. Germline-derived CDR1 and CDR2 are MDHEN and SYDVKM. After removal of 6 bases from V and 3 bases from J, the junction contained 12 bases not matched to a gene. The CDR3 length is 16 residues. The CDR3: CASRGQGGGDDYGYTF. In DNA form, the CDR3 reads TGTGCCAGCAGAGGACAGGGCGGGGGTGACGACTATGGCTACACCTTC.

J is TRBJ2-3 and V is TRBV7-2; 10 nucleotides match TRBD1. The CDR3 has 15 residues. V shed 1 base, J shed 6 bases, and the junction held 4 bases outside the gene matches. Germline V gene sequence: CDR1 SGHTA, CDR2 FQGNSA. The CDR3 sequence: CASSLGTGGLDTQYF. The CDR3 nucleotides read TGTGCCAGCAGCTTAGGGACAGGGGGTCTCGATACGCAGTATTTT. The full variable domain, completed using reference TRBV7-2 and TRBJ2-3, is GAGVSQSPSNKVTEKGKDVELRCDPISGHTALYWYRQSLGQGLEFLIYFQGNSAPDKSGLPSDRFSAERTGGSVSTLTIQRTQQEDSAVYLCASSLGTGGLDTQYFGPGTRLTVL.

The CDR3 sequence: CASSWRGNPYNEQFF. The CDR3 coding sequence is TGTGCCAGCAGCTGGAGGGGAAATCCGTACAATGAGCAGTTCTTC. The V gene is TRBV5-4, the J gene TRBJ2-1; TRBD2 might be the D (6 bases). The CDR3 has 15 residues. V gave up 3 bases and J gave up 4 bases, with 14 bases separating them. Germline CDR1 reads SGHNT; CDR2 reads YYREEE (reference sequence).

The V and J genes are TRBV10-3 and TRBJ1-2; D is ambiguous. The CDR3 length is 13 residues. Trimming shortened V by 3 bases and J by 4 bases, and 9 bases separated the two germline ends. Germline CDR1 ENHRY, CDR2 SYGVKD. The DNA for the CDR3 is TGTGCCATCAGTGACCTAGACCCCTATGGCTACACCTTC. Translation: CAISDLDPYGYTF.